This TCR beta chain was obtained from a study of regulatory T cells in long-lasting Graves disease. Trimming took 7 bases from V and 3 from J; bases not matched to a gene: 12. CDR3 size: 16 residues. Looked up from germline, CDR1 is KGHSH and CDR2 is LQKENI. Researchers made TCR beta libraries by using iRepertoire HTBI primers and running Arm-PCR on CDR3 regions. TCRdb reprocessed the multiplex PCR reads via MiXCR and lists one record per CDR3 protein. Here the sample spans hundreds of thousands of distinct CDR3 sequences, 9.5% to 15% being singletons. As to time point: newly diagnosed GD, antithyroid drugs for less than 3 months. TCR sequences were obtained from RNA taken from PBMCs. This clonotype was recorded a few times. This sample also belongs to another study, concerning T cells in Graves' hyperthyroidism and ophthalmopathy.

The sequence derives from a woman aged 25 to 39 with Graves disease. The V call is TRBV18, the J call TRBJ2-5; 9 positions match TRBD1. The source material was peripheral blood mononuclear cells (PBMCs), sampled at new diagnosis, from a patient treated with antithyroid drugs. The CDR3 sequence is CASFTGTGSPKETQYF. The CDR3 nucleotides are TGTGCCAGCTTCACCGGGACAGGGAGTCCCAAAGAGACCCAGTACTTC.